The source of this TCR beta chain is a study of blood T cell repertoires in COVID-19. Study at large: Both acute and convalescent COVID-19 samples were obtained from the United States, Italy and Spain. PBMCs, B-cell-depleted T cells, or T cells were the source of the cDNA or gDNA that made up the material.

Trimming stripped 2 bases from V and 10 bases from J, with 20 bases between. The length of the CDR3 is 15 residues. Germline V lookup: CDR1 MDHEN, CDR2 SYDVKM. As handled by the study authors: From reference gene primer amplification, estimates of nucleated cell counts were derived. The method was immunoSEQ multiplex PCR; TCRdb's version includes in-frame clones alone and lacks a portion of them. V, J and clone size are those of that table, while D and trimming were read from the DNA. The profile shows under 45,000 clones, about 85% of them singletons. This clone appeared a single time. The sample taken for sequencing was peripheral blood. This TCR was recovered from a man aged 55 to 69 with acute or convalescent COVID-19. The rearrangement links TRBV28 to TRBJ1-1; no definite D call. CDR3 amino acids: CASSLEGRRSLGAFF. The CDR3 DNA reads TGTGCCAGCAGTTTAGAAGGGAGGCGTTCGCTCGGAGCTTTCTTT.